This T cell receptor beta chain appears in the sequencing data of a study of cytomegalovirus exposure and HLA in healthy donors. Study outcomes and limitations: With DRB1 most and HLA-C fewest, TCR association rates differed between HLA loci in a later analysis. Cytomegalovirus-associated status was assigned to some 180 TCR beta chains.

Looked up from germline, CDR1 is SQVTM and CDR2 is ANQGSEA. The CDR3 runs to 12 residues. V shed 8 bases, J shed 7 bases, and the junction held 4 bases outside the gene matches. As for this clone: Its antigen remains unidentified.

The PCR was carried out with 60 Vbeta primers and 13 Jbeta primers. The method was immunoSEQ multiplex PCR; TCRdb's version includes in-frame clones alone and lacks a portion of them. The table shows approximately 140,000 clones, with 80% occurring only once. The specimen was PBMCs. The V call is TRBV29-1, the J call TRBJ1-4, with 10 bases that match TRBD1. This clonotype was sampled from a woman between 40 and 50 years old in good health and CMV-seronegative. The CDR3 spells CSTRDRGEKLFF. The CDR3 DNA is TGCAGCACCCGGGACAGGGGTGAAAAACTGTTTTTT.